This T cell receptor (beta chain) was identified in a study of blood T cell repertoires in COVID-19. This CDR3 comprises 14 residues. Germline V gives CDR1 LNHDA, CDR2 SQIVND (reference sequence). Trimming removed 4 bases from V and 6 bases from J; junction bases left unmatched: 8. The repertoire was sequenced with immunoSEQ multiplex PCR; TCRdb's copy has only in-frame clones and lacks some. The data contain 140,000 to 150,000 clones, around 89% of them singletons. J is TRBJ2-5 and V is TRBV19, with 7 nucleotides matching TRBD2. The specimen was peripheral blood. This TCR was recovered from a woman aged 55-69 years with active COVID-19. CDR3 sequence (DNA): TGTGCCAGTAGTACCGTGGGGGGGGTGAAGACCCAGTACTTC. Translation: CASSTVGGVKTQYF.